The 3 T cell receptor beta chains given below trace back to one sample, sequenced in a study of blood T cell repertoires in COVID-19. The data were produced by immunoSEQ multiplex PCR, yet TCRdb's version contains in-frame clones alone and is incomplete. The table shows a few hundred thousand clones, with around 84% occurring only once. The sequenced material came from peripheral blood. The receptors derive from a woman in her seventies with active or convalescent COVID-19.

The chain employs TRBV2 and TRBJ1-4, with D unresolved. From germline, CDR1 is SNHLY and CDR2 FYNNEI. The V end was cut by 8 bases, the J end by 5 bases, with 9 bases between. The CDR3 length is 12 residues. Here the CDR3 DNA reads TGTGCCAGCGCTCCACAGAATGAAAAACTGTTTTTT. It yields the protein CASAPQNEKLFF.

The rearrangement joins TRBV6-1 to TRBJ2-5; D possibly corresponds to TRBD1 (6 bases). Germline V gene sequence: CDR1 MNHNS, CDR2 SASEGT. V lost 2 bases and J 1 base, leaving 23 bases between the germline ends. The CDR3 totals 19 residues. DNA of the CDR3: TGTGCCAGCAGTGAAAAGGCGGCAGGGGTCTTCCGGCCCCAAGAGACCCAGTACTTC. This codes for CASSEKAAGVFRPQETQYF.

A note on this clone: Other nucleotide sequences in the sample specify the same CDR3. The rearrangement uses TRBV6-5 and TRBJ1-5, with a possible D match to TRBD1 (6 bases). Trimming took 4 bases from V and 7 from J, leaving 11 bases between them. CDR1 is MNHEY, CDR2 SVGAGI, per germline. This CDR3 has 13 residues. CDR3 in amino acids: CASSSQGGQPQHF. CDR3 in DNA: TGTGCCAGCAGTTCACAGGGAGGGCAGCCCCAGCATTTT.